The 5 T cell receptor beta chains below come from one sample, sequenced in a study of control samples from healthy donors and cancer patients. The repertoire was sequenced with immunoSEQ multiplex PCR; TCRdb's copy has only in-frame clones and lacks some. The repertoire holds about 55,000 clones, with 90% to 96% as singletons. Input material: blood. The receptor source for this set is a woman aged 18-35 years in good health.

The chain is built from TRBV19 and TRBJ2-7; 7 bases align to TRBD2. The CDR3 has 14 amino acids. Germline V gene data show CDR1 as LNHDA and CDR2 as SQIVND (reference sequence). V was clipped by 8 bases and J by 6 bases; unmatched bases: 13. In DNA form, the CDR3 reads TGTGCCAGTTCACGGGGGGACGATCTTTCCGAGCAGTACTTC. Protein product: CASSRGDDLSEQYF.

This chain joins TRBV18 and TRBJ1-1, with D tentatively TRBD1 (5 bases). Trimming shortened V by 0 bases and J by 9 bases, and 17 bases separated the two germline ends. The germline CDR1 and CDR2 sequences are KGHSH and LQKENI. The CDR3 runs 15 residues. CDR3 sequence (DNA): TGTGCCAGCTCACCACCGGGGGAGGAAGGGAAAAAAGCTTTCTTT. Encoded protein: CASSPPGEEGKKAFF. The whole variable domain, filled in from reference TRBV18 and TRBJ1-1, reads NAGVMQNPRHLVRRRGQEARLRCSPMKGHSHVYWYRQLPEEGLKFMVYLQKENIIDESGMPKERFSAEFPKEGPSILRIQQVVRGDSAAYFCASSPPGEEGKKAFFGQGTRLTVV.

J is TRBJ2-7 and V is TRBV12-5; D not certain. CDR3 length equals 13 residues. V lost 5 bases and J lost 1, with 9 bases in between. The V gene's germline CDR1 is LGHNT and CDR2 FRNRAP. The CDR3 sequence: CASGTGPSYEQYF. CDR3 coding DNA: TGTGCTAGTGGTACCGGACCTTCCTACGAGCAGTACTTC.

The rearrangement uses TRBV15 and TRBJ2-7; unclear D gene. V lost 3 bases, J lost 6 bases, and 18 bases lay in between. Germline values: CDR1 LNHNV, CDR2 YYDKDF (reference sequence). The CDR3 runs 15 residues. This chain's CDR3 is CATSSSYGESVEQYF. CDR3 in DNA: TGTGCCACCAGCAGTTCATACGGAGAGTCGGTCGAGCAGTACTTC.

This clone was detected only once. The chain uses TRBV6-2 or TRBV6-3 and TRBJ1-2, with D uncertain. V shed 2 bases and J shed 8 bases, with 12 bases lying between them. Germline values: CDR1 MNHEY, CDR2 SVGEGT. The CDR3 has 13 residues. The CDR3 region is CASSYGERWGYTF. CDR3 nucleotide sequence: TGTGCCAGCAGTTACGGAGAGAGGTGGGGCTACACCTTC.